The entry that follows covers one TCR beta chain sequence. Its target is not known. A much larger clone lies a single base off, so this may be a read error. This sample is drawn from a study of blood T cells in healthy people across ages. With a J-beta primer mix and a sample-barcoded 5' primer, a second PCR ran about 6 to 11 cycles. Samples each returned at least 2.5 million CDR3-containing paired-end reads. TCRdb recomputed calls from the 5' RACE reads with MiXCR, one row per CDR3 protein. This sample has about 1.6 million distinct CDR3 sequences, with around 36% found just once. The study's findings and limits: It was found that TCR beta diversity correlated strongly with the percentage of naive T cells.

V lost 0 bases and J 3 bases, leaving 18 bases between the germline ends. This CDR3 has 18 amino acids. In germline, CDR1 is SGHVS, CDR2 FNYEAQ. Sequenced input: blood. This receptor was obtained from a woman aged 25 to 45 in good health. This chain links TRBV7-6 with TRBJ2-1; possible D gene TRBD2, 5 bases. The CDR3 region has the DNA TGTGCCAGCAGCTTAGCGAGGGCTAGCAGATGGGGCTACAATGAGCAGTTCTTC. It yields the protein CASSLARASRWGYNEQFF.